This TCR beta chain came from a study of CXCR3-negative and CXCR3-positive naive CD8 T cells. CDR3 size: 13 residues. The germline gives CDR1 SGHTA, CDR2 FQGTGA. The libraries of TRB cDNA were prepared using 5' RACE with UMI labels. TCRdb re-called the 5' RACE reads, yielding one record per CDR3 amino acid sequence without DNA. The specimen's table records over 20,000 distinct CDR3 sequences. Sequencing was done on a sample of naive CXCR3- CD8+ T cells from blood. The sample's subset: CD45RO-CCR7+CD27+CD95- naive CD8+ T cells lacking CXCR3 (TNR3-). The chain combines TRBV7-3 with TRBJ2-7; the D call from TCRdb, TRBD1, cannot be confirmed without DNA. This clonotype was sampled from a human donor in good health. Some clones in this sample may be carry-over from other donors' samples. CDR3 sequence reads: CASRPTGSYEQYF.